The 17 T cell receptor beta chains in this list originate from one sample, sequenced in a study of neurological immune-mediated disorders. From the 5' RACE reads, TCRdb called clonotypes with MiXCR, one entry per CDR3 protein. Here the sample spans about 40,000 distinct CDR3 sequences, more than 3% being singletons. The time point was: longitudinal time-point 1 (baseline). Sequencing was performed on PBMCs. These receptors were collected from a woman aged 55 to 70 with multiple sclerosis.

This clonotype was counted ten times or more. This chain uses TRBV20-1 with TRBJ1-6; D gene ambiguous. The germline V gene encodes CDR1 DFQATT and CDR2 SNEGSKA (reference sequence). The CDR3 totals 12 residues. Trimming shortened V by 2 bases and J by 7 bases, and 6 bases separated the two germline ends. Here the CDR3 DNA reads TGCAGTGCTAGAAGGGCAAATTCACCCCTCCACTTT. Amino acid sequence: CSARRANSPLHF.

This clonotype was found many times. The chain joins TRBV7-6 to TRBJ2-7; perhaps TRBD1 as D (6 bases). Per the germline V gene, CDR1 is SGHVS and CDR2 is FNYEAQ. V lost 2 bases and J 2 bases, leaving 19 bases between the germline ends. The CDR3 has 17 residues. The DNA for the CDR3 is TGTGCCAGCAGCTTAACCCCTCCCGGGACACGACCCTACGAGCAGTACTTC. This gives the protein CASSLTPPGTRPYEQYF.

This sequence joins TRBV20-1 and TRBJ2-7, with D hard to call. The CDR3 spans 13 residues. From germline, CDR1 is DFQATT and CDR2 SNEGSKA (reference sequence). V was pared by 1 base and J by 4 bases, with 11 bases between. CDR3 loop: CSARGTNSYEQYF. DNA of the CDR3: TGCAGTGCTAGAGGGACGAATAGTTACGAGCAGTACTTC.

This clonotype appeared many times. The chain is built from TRBV6-6 and TRBJ1-2, with 8 bases identical to TRBD1. Germline V CDR1 and CDR2: MNHNY, SVGAGI (reference sequence). J gave up 7 bases and V 4 bases, and 11 bases lay outside the gene matches. The CDR3 is 15 amino acids. The CDR3 nucleotides read TGTGCCAGCAGTTCGCAGGGGGCCCAAGAGCGTGGCTACACCTTC. This codes for CASSSQGAQERGYTF.

Many counts were recorded for this clonotype. The J gene is TRBJ2-2, the V gene TRBV2, with 10 positions matching TRBD1. Trimming took 7 bases from V and 6 from J; bases not matched to a gene: 8. Germline V gene data show CDR1 as SNHLY and CDR2 as FYNNEI. The CDR3 extends over 15 amino acids. CDR3 nucleotides: TGTGCCAGCATGACCGGGACAGGGGTGTCCGGGGAGCTGTTTTTT. Its translation is CASMTGTGVSGELFF.

There are many counts of this clonotype. This CDR3 is CSAAYSEWITDTQYF. The CDR3 nucleotides read TGCAGTGCGGCATACTCAGAGTGGATCACAGATACGCAGTATTTT. This chain joins TRBV20-1 and TRBJ2-3; D not certain. The CDR3 is made up of 15 amino acids. Trimming left V 6 bases short and J 2 bases short, with 18 bases between. Germline-derived CDR1 and CDR2 are DFQATT and SNEGSKA (reference sequence).

This clonotype was picked up many times. V and J are TRBV5-1 and TRBJ2-2; 12 bases line up with TRBD1. The CDR3 spans 16 residues. V lost 3 bases and J lost 3; bases outside the gene matches: 3. CDR1 and CDR2 from the germline V gene are SGHRS and YFSETQ. CDR3: CASSSGQGADTGELFF. DNA of the CDR3: TGCGCCAGCAGCTCGGGACAGGGGGCGGACACCGGGGAGCTGTTTTTT. Full variable domain (remainder filled in from reference TRBV5-1 and TRBJ2-2): KAGVTQTPRYLIKTRGQQVTLSCSPISGHRSVSWYQQTPGQGLQFLFEYFSETQRNKGNFPGRFSGRQFSNSRSEMNVSTLELGDSALYLCASSSGQGADTGELFFGEGSRLTVL.

The chain employs TRBV12-3 or TRBV12-4 and TRBJ2-7; D unclear. The CDR3 has 14 residues. The V end lost 3 bases, the J end lost 1 base, and 10 bases lay between the germline ends. CDR3 sequence (DNA): TGTGCCAGCAGTTTCCTATCAGGTTCCTACGAGCAGTACTTC. Its translation: CASSFLSGSYEQYF.

A remark on this clonotype: A much larger clone lies one base from this, so it may be a read error. The CDR3 is CSAPRAGGTNSHLHF. CDR3 nucleotide sequence: TGCAGTGCTCCCCGAGCAGGGGGCACGAATTCACACCTCCACTTT. The V call is TRBV20-1, the J call TRBJ1-6; 8 nucleotides agree with TRBD1. Looked up from germline, CDR1 is DFQATT and CDR2 is SNEGSKA (reference sequence). CDR3 length: 15 amino acids.

This clonotype showed up many times. V gene TRBV20-1 combines with J gene TRBJ1-3; D uncertain. Per the germline V gene, CDR1 is DFQATT and CDR2 is SNEGSKA (reference sequence). This CDR3 has 13 residues. V was pared by 5 bases and J by 0 bases, with 8 bases between. The DNA for the CDR3 is TGCAGTGCTCTCGAGGTCTCTGGAAACACCATATATTTT. This codes for CSALEVSGNTIYF.

The sample holds many counts of this clonotype. J is TRBJ2-3 and V is TRBV7-2; TRBD2 is a possible D gene (6 bases). Trimming removed 7 bases from V and 0 bases from J, with 11 bases in between. This CDR3 region has 14 residues. The germline V gene encodes CDR1 SGHTA and CDR2 FQGNSA. This chain's CDR3 is CASINGLSTDTQYF. DNA of the CDR3: TGTGCCAGCATCAATGGACTAAGCACAGATACGCAGTATTTT.

This clonotype was seen at least ten times. J is TRBJ2-2 and V is TRBV20-1; D not resolved. Germline V gene sequence: CDR1 DFQATT, CDR2 SNEGSKA (reference sequence). V lost 3 bases and J 3 bases, leaving 8 bases between the germline ends. The CDR3 has 13 residues. Written as DNA, the CDR3 is TGCAGTGCTAGCGTCAGGCACACCGGGGAGCTGTTTTTT. Protein product: CSASVRHTGELFF.

This clonotype was seen ten or more times. This rearrangement joins TRBV20-1 to TRBJ2-2, with D perhaps TRBD1 (7 bases). Germline CDR1 DFQATT, CDR2 SNEGSKA (reference sequence). V lost 0 bases to trimming and J lost 4 bases, with 9 bases between them. CDR3 length equals 14 residues. The CDR3 coding sequence is TGCAGTGCTAGAGATCAGGGGGGCACCGGGGAGCTGTTTTTT. This sequence encodes CSARDQGGTGELFF.

There are many counts of this clonotype. The chain has TRBV12-3 or TRBV12-4 and TRBJ2-3, with D unclear. V was clipped by 1 base and J by 2 bases, with 7 bases between them. This CDR3 is built from 14 residues. Written as DNA, the CDR3 is TGTGCCAGCAGTTTAGTTGGTACCACAGATACGCAGTATTTT. Protein sequence: CASSLVGTTDTQYF.

In the case of this clonotype: The junction departs from germline at one end; a sequencing error may be responsible. The gene calls are TRBV30 and TRBJ1-5; tentative D call: TRBD1 (5 bases). The CDR3 loop spans 14 amino acids. Germline-derived CDR1 and CDR2 are GTSNPN and SVGIG (reference sequence). CDR3 sequence (DNA): TGTGCCTGGAGTGGGGGGATTAGCAATAAGACCCGGAATTTT. Amino acids: CAWSGGISNKTRNF. The full variable domain, with the rest looked up from reference TRBV30 and TRBJ1-5, is SQTIHQWPATLVQPVGSPLSLECTVEGTSNPNLYWYRQAAGRGLQLLFYSVGIGQISSEVPQNLSASRPQDRQFILSSKKLLLSDSGFYLCAWSGGISNKTRNFGDGTRLSIL.

In its sample, this clonotype was seen many times. The chain carries TRBV3-1 and TRBJ2-7, with 7 nucleotides matching TRBD1. Looked up from germline, CDR1 is LGHDT and CDR2 is YNNKEL (reference sequence). Losses at the gene ends were 0 bases for V and 2 bases for J; bases not matched to a gene: 4. This CDR3 has 15 residues. The CDR3 loop is CASSQEVQGTYEQYF. As DNA, the CDR3 is TGTGCCAGCAGCCAAGAAGTACAGGGGACCTACGAGCAGTACTTC.

This clonotype was recorded at least ten times. The rearrangement uses TRBV20-1 and TRBJ2-3; TRBD2 might be the D (6 bases). Per the germline V gene, CDR1 is DFQATT and CDR2 is SNEGSKA (reference sequence). CDR3 length: 19 amino acids. V dropped 2 bases and J dropped 2 bases, with 26 bases sitting between them. The CDR3 is CSARSWGPGELDFTDTQYF. The CDR3 DNA reads as TGCAGTGCTAGATCTTGGGGTCCGGGGGAGCTTGACTTCACAGATACGCAGTATTTT.